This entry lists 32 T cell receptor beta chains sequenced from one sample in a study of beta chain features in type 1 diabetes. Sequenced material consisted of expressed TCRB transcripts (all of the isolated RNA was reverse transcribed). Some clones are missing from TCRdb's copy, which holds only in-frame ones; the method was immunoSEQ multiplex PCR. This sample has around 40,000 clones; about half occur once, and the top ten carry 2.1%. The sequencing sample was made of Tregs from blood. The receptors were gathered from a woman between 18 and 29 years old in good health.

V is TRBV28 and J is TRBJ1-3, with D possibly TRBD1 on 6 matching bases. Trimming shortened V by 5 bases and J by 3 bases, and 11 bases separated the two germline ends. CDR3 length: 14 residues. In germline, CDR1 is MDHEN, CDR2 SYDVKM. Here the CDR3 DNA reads TGTGCCAGCAGTCCGCAGACAGGTGGAAACACCATATATTTT. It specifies CASSPQTGGNTIYF.

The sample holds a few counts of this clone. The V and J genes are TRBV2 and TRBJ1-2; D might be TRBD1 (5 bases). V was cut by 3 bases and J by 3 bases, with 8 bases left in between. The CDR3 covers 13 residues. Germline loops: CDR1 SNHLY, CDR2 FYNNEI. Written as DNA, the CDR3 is TGTGCCAGCAGTGAGCGCAGGGACTATGGCTACACCTTC. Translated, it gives CASSERRDYGYTF. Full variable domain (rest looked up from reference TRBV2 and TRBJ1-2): EPEVTQTPSHQVTQMGQEVILRCVPISNHLYFYWYRQILGQKVEFLVSFYNNEISEKSEIFDDQFSVERPDGSNFTLKIRSTKLEDSAMYFCASSERRDYGYTFGSGTRLTVV.

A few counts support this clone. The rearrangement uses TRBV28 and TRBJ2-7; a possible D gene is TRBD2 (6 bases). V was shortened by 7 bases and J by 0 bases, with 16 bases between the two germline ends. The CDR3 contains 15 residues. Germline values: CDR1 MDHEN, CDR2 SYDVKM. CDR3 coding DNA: TGTGCCAGCATCCCGGCGGCGGGGTCCTCCTACGAGCAGTACTTC. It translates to CASIPAAGSSYEQYF.

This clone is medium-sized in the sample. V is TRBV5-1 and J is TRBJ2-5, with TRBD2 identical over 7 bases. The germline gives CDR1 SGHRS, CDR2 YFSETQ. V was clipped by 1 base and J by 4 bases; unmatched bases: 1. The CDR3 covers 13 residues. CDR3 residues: CASSLPGGETQYF. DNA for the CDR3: TGCGCCAGCAGCTTGCCGGGAGGAGAGACCCAGTACTTC.

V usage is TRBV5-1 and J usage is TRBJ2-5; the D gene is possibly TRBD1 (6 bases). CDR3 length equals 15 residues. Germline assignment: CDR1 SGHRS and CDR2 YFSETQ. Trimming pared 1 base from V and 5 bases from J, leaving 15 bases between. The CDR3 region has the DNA TGCGCCAGCAGCTTGACAGGGAAGACGATGGAGACCCAGTACTTC. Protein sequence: CASSLTGKTMETQYF.

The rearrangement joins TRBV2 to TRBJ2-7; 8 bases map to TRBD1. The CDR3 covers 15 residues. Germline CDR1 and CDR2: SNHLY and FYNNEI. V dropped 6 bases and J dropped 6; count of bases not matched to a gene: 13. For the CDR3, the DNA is TGTGCCAGCAGGTACAGGGGACAGGCCCTAGCCGAGCAGTACTTC. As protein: CASRYRGQALAEQYF.

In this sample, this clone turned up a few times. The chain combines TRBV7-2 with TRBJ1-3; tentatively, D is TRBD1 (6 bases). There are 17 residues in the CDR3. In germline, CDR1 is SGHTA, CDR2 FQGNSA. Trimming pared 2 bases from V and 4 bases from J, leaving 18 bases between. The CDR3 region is CASSLTLAGAGGNTIYF. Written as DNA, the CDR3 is TGTGCCAGCAGCTTAACCCTAGCAGGGGCAGGGGGAAACACCATATATTTT.

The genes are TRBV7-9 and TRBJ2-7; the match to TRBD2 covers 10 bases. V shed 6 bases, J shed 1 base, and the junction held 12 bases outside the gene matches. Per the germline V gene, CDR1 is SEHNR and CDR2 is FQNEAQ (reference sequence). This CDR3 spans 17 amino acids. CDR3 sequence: CASSLRLAGVPSYEQYF. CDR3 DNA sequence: TGTGCCAGCAGTCTCCGGCTAGCGGGAGTTCCGTCCTACGAGCAGTACTTC.

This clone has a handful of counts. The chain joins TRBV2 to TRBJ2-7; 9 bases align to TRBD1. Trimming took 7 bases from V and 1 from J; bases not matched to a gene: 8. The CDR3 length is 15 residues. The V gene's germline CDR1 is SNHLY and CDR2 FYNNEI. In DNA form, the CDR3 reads TGTGCCAGCAAGGCCGGGACAGGGATGTCCTACGAGCAGTACTTC. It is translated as CASKAGTGMSYEQYF.

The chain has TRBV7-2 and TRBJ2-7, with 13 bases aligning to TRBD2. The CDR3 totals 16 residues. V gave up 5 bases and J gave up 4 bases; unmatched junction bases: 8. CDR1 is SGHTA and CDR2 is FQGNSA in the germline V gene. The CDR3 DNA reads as TGTGCCAGCAGCCAATGGACTAGCGGGAGTCAGTACGAGCAGTACTTC. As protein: CASSQWTSGSQYEQYF. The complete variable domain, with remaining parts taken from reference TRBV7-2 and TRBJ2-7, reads GAGVSQSPSNKVTEKGKDVELRCDPISGHTALYWYRQSLGQGLEFLIYFQGNSAPDKSGLPSDRFSAERTGGSVSTLTIQRTQQEDSAVYLCASSQWTSGSQYEQYFGPGTRLTVT.

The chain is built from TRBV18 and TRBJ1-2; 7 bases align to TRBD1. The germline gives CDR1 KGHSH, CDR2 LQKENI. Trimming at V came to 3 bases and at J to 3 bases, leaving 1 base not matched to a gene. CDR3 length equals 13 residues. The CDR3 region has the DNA TGTGCCAGCTCACCCGGACAGGACTATGGCTACACCTTC. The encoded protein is CASSPGQDYGYTF. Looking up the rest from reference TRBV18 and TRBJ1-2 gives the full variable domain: NAGVMQNPRHLVRRRGQEARLRCSPMKGHSHVYWYRQLPEEGLKFMVYLQKENIIDESGMPKERFSAEFPKEGPSILRIQQVVRGDSAAYFCASSPGQDYGYTFGSGTRLTVV.

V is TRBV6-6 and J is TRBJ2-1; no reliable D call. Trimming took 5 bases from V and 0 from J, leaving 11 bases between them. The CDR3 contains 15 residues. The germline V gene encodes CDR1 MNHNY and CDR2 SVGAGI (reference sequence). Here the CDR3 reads CASSTDGGSYNEQFF. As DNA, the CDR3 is TGTGCCAGCAGTACCGATGGCGGCTCCTACAATGAGCAGTTCTTC.

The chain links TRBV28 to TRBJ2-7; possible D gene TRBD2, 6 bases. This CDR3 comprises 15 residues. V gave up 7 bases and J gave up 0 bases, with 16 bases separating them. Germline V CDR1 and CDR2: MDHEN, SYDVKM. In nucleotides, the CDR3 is TGTGCCAGCACCACCGCCGGGACTCACTCCTACGAGCAGTACTTC. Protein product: CASTTAGTHSYEQYF.

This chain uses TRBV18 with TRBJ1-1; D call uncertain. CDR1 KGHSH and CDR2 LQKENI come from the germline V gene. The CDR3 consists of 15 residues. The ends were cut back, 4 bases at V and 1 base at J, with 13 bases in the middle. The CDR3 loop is CASSLRARTNTEAFF. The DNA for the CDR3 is TGTGCCAGCTCACTGCGGGCCAGGACGAACACTGAAGCTTTCTTT. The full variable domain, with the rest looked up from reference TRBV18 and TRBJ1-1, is NAGVMQNPRHLVRRRGQEARLRCSPMKGHSHVYWYRQLPEEGLKFMVYLQKENIIDESGMPKERFSAEFPKEGPSILRIQQVVRGDSAAYFCASSLRARTNTEAFFGQGTRLTVV.

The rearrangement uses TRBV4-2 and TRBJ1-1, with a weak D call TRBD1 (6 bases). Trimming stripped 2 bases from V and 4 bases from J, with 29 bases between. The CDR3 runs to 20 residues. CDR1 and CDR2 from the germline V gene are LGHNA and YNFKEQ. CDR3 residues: CASSQLHLSVDTGIGTEAFF. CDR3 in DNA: TGTGCCAGCAGCCAATTGCACCTTTCTGTCGATACAGGGATCGGCACTGAAGCTTTCTTT.

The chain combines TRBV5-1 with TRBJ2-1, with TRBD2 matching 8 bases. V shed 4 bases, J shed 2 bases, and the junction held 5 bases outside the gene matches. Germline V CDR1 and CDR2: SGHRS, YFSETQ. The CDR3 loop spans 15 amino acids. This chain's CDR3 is CASSDAGGTYNEQFF. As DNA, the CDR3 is TGCGCCAGCAGCGATGCGGGAGGAACCTACAATGAGCAGTTCTTC.

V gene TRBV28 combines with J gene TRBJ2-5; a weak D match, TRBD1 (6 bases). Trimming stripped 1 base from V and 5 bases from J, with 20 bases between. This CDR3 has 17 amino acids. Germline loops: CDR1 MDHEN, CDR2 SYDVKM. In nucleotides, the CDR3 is TGTGCCAGCAGTTTATATTTCGGGACAAGGGTGGGGGAGACCCAGTACTTC. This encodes CASSLYFGTRVGETQYF.

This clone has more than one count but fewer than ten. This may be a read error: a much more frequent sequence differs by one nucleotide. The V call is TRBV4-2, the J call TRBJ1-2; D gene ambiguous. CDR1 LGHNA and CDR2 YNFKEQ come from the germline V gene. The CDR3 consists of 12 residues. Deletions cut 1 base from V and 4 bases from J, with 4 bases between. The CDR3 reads CASSQGVYGYTF. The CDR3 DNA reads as TGTGCCAGCAGCCAAGGAGTCTATGGCTACACCTTC.

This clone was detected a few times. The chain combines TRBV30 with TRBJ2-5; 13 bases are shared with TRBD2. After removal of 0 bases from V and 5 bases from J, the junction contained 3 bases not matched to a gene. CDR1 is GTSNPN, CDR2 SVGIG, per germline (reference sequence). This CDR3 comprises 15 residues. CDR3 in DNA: TGTGCCTGGAGTGTTGGACTAGCGGGAGCGGAGACCCAGTACTTC. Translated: CAWSVGLAGAETQYF.

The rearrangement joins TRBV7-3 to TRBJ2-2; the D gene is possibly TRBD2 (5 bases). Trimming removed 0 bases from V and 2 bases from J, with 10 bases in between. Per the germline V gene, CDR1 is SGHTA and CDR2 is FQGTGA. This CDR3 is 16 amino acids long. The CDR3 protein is CASSLTFTRNTGELFF. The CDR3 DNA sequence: TGTGCCAGCAGCTTAACCTTTACTAGAAACACCGGGGAGCTGTTTTTT.

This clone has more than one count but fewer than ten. CDR3 loop: CASSLRPGGRPRGNEQFF. CDR3 DNA sequence: TGTGCCAGCAGCCTCAGGCCAGGCGGGAGGCCAAGAGGCAATGAGCAGTTCTTC. The J gene is TRBJ2-1, the V gene TRBV14; TRBD2 agrees at 8 bases. The J segment lost 6 bases and the V segment lost 4 bases, leaving 17 bases of the junction unmatched. The CDR3 contains 18 residues. Germline loops: CDR1 SGHDN, CDR2 FVKESK. Using reference TRBV14 and TRBJ2-1 for the parts outside the CDR3, the full variable domain is EAGVTQFPSHSVIEKGQTVTLRCDPISGHDNLYWYRRVMGKEIKFLLHFVKESKQDESGMPNNRFLAERTGGTYSTLKVQPAELEDSGVYFCASSLRPGGRPRGNEQFFGPGTRLTVL.

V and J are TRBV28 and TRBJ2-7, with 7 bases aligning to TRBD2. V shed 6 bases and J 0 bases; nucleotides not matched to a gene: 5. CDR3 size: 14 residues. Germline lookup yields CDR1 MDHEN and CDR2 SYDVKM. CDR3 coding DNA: TGTGCCAGCAGACCTAGCGGCCTCTCCTACGAGCAGTACTTC. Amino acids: CASRPSGLSYEQYF.

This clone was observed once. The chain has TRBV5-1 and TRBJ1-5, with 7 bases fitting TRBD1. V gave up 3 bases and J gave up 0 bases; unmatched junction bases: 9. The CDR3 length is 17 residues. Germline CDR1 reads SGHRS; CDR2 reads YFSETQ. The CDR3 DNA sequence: TGCGCCAGCAGCTCAACGGGACAGCCTAATAGCAATCAGCCCCAGCATTTT. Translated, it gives CASSSTGQPNSNQPQHF.

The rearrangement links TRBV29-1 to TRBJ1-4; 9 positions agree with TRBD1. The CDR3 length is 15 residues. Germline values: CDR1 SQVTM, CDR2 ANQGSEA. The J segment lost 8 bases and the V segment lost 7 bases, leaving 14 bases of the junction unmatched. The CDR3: CSASTLDRGGEKLFF. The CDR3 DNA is TGCAGCGCTTCAACATTGGACAGGGGAGGCGAAAAACTGTTTTTT.

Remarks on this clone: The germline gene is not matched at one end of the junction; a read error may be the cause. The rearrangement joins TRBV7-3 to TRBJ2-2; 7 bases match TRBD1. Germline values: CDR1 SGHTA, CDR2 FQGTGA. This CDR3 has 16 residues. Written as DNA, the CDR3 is TGTGCCAGCAGCCTAACAGGGGATCCGAACACCGGGGAGCTGTTTTTT. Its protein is CASSLTGDPNTGELFF.

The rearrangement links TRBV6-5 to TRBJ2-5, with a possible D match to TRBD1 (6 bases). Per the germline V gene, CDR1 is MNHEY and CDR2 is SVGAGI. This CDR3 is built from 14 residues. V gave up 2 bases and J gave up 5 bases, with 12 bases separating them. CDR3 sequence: CASSYGGRWETQYF. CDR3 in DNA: TGTGCCAGCAGTTACGGGGGCCGTTGGGAGACCCAGTACTTC.

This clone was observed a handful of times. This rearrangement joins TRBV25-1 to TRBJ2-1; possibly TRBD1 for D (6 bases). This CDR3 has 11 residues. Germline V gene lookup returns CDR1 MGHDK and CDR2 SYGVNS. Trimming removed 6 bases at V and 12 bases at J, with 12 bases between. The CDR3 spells CASSAGTRQFF. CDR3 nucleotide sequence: TGTGCCAGCAGCGCCGGGACACGGCAGTTCTTC.

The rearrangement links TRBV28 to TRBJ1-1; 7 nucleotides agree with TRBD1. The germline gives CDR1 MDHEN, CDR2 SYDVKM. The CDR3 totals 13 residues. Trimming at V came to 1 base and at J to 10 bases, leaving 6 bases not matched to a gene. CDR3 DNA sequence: TGTGCCAGCAGTTTATCCGGACAGGAGGGAGCTTTCTTT. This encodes CASSLSGQEGAFF. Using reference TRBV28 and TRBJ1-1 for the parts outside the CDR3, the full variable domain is DVKVTQSSRYLVKRTGEKVFLECVQDMDHENMFWYRQDPGLGLRLIYFSYDVKMKEKGDIPEGYSVSREKKERFSLILESASTNQTSMYLCASSLSGQEGAFFGQGTRLTVV.

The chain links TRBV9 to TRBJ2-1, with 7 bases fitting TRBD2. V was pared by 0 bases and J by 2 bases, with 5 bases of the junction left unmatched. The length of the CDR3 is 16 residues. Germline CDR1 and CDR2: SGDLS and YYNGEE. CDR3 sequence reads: CASSVALREPYNEQFF. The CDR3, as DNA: TGTGCCAGCAGCGTAGCATTGCGGGAGCCCTACAATGAGCAGTTCTTC.

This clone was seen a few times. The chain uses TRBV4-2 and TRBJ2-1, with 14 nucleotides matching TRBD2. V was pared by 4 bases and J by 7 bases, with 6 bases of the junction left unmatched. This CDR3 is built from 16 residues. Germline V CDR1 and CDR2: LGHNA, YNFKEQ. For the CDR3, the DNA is TGTGCCAGCAGCCCCGGGACTAGCGGGAGTTTTAATGAGCAGTTCTTC. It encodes CASSPGTSGSFNEQFF.

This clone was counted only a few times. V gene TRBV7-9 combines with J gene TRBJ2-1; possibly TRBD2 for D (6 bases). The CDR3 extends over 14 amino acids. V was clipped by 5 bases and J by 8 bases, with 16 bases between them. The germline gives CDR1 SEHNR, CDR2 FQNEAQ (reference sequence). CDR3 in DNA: TGTGCCAGCAGCGTGACTAGAGTGAAGGATGAGCAGTTCTTC. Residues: CASSVTRVKDEQFF.

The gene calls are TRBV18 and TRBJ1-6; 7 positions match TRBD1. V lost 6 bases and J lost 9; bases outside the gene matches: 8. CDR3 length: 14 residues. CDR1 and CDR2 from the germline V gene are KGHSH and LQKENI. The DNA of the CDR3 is TGTGCCAGCTCTCGGGACAGCCAAAGTTCACCCCTCCACTTT. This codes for CASSRDSQSSPLHF.